What follows describes a single TCR beta chain. The antigen is undetermined. V was clipped by 4 bases and J by 3 bases; unmatched bases: 8. The V gene's germline CDR1 is SGDLS and CDR2 YYNGEE. This CDR3 contains 15 residues. The data derive from a study of PD-1 blockade in classical Hodgkin lymphoma. General observations from the study: Before treatment, TCR diversity in newly diagnosed patients was reportedly lower than in healthy donors. The study found that TCR diversity rose significantly by C4D1 in CD4+ but not CD8+ cells. Whatever underlies the repertoire differences (possibly disease activity or prior therapy) remains undefined.

Indicated time point: cycle 4 day 1 (C4D1), after less than seven weeks of nivolumab. Relapse was seen in all patients after autologous stem cell transplantation, and brentuximab vedotin exposure was variable. The best responses consisted of complete response, partial response or progressive disease. The repertoire was sequenced with immunoSEQ multiplex PCR; TCRdb's copy has only in-frame clones and lacks some. Of roughly 21,000 clones in the sample, about 85% were seen once. The sequencing used peripheral blood mononuclear cells (PBMCs), collected before the fourth cycle of nivolumab. The genes are TRBV9 and TRBJ2-7, with 9 bases aligning to TRBD2. The source of this sequence is a human donor with classical Hodgkin lymphoma. Here the CDR3 DNA reads TGTGCCAGCAGCCCTCCTTTTAGCGGGAGCTACGAGCAGTACTTC. This codes for CASSPPFSGSYEQYF.